The 21 T cell receptor beta chains below come from one sample, sequenced in a study of TIL therapy for anti-PD-1-resistant metastatic lung cancer. Time point meaning: pre-treatment sample, taken before nivolumab and TIL therapy. Pleural nodules or supraclavicular lymph nodes made up most of the excised metastases sampled. This was the immunoSEQ v3 assay. Clones were read by immunoSEQ multiplex PCR, and TCRdb kept only the in-frame ones, dropping some. This sample yields some 90,000 clones, of which roughly two thirds are seen a single time; roughly 11% belongs to the top ten. Sequencing used tumor tissue, obtained at baseline. The receptors come from a person between 25 and 80 years old with non-small cell lung cancer.

This chain joins TRBV7-2 and TRBJ2-5; D might be TRBD2 (6 bases). CDR3 length: 15 residues. The V end lost 0 bases, the J end lost 4 bases, and 12 bases lay between the germline ends. Per germline, CDR1 SGHTA and CDR2 FQGNSA. In nucleotides, the CDR3 is TGTGCCAGCAGCTTAGCCGGGACTCCAGTAGAGACCCAGTACTTC. It codes for CASSLAGTPVETQYF.

This chain uses TRBV5-1 with TRBJ2-3, with 13 bases lining up with TRBD2. Germline CDR1 reads SGHRS; CDR2 reads YFSETQ. V lost 4 bases and J lost 5; bases outside the gene matches: 10. CDR3 length: 17 residues. CDR3 bases: TGCGCCAGCAGCCTACTGACTAGCGGGGGGAGACTAGATACGCAGTATTTT. It translates to CASSLLTSGGRLDTQYF. Combining the CDR3 with reference TRBV5-1 and TRBJ2-3 gives the whole variable domain KAGVTQTPRYLIKTRGQQVTLSCSPISGHRSVSWYQQTPGQGLQFLFEYFSETQRNKGNFPGRFSGRQFSNSRSEMNVSTLELGDSALYLCASSLLTSGGRLDTQYFGPGTRLTVL.

The V gene is TRBV28, the J gene TRBJ2-3; possibly TRBD2 for D (6 bases). The CDR3 extends over 15 amino acids. The germline V gene has CDR1 MDHEN and CDR2 SYDVKM. Trimming shortened V by 2 bases and J by 3 bases, and 12 bases separated the two germline ends. The chain's CDR3 is CASSLQPGGTDTQYF. DNA of the CDR3: TGTGCCAGCAGTTTACAGCCAGGAGGGACAGATACGCAGTATTTT.

This clone was detected a few times. This sequence joins TRBV27 and TRBJ2-7; no reliable D call. Germline V gene data show CDR1 as MNHEY and CDR2 as SMNVEV (reference sequence). The V gene lost 5 bases and the J gene lost 4 bases, with 12 bases spanning the gap. The CDR3 runs to 13 residues. This chain's CDR3 is CASSPTAVYEQYF. The CDR3 nucleotides read TGTGCCAGCAGTCCAACAGCAGTTTACGAGCAGTACTTC.

This chain uses TRBV13 with TRBJ1-4; 8 nucleotides line up with TRBD1. Germline V lookup: CDR1 PRHDT, CDR2 FYEKMQ (reference sequence). The CDR3 is 17 residues long. Trimming took 5 bases from V and 0 from J; bases not matched to a gene: 8. CDR3 in DNA: TGTGCCAGCAGCCGTGGACAGGGCGTTGCAACTAATGAAAAACTGTTTTTT. Protein sequence: CASSRGQGVATNEKLFF. Variable domain in full (rest from reference TRBV13 and TRBJ1-4): AAGVIQSPRHLIKEKRETATLKCYPIPRHDTVYWYQQGPGQDPQFLISFYEKMQSDKGSIPDRFSAQQFSDYHSELNMSSLELGDSALYFCASSRGQGVATNEKLFFGSGTQLSVL.

V and J are TRBV6-2 or TRBV6-3 and TRBJ2-1, with a tentative D call TRBD2 (5 bases). This CDR3 contains 13 residues. Germline V gives CDR1 MNHEY, CDR2 SVGEGT. Trimming stripped 6 bases from V and 2 bases from J, with 8 bases between. CDR3 region: CASSHGTYNEQFF. CDR3 in DNA: TGTGCCAGCAGCCACGGGACCTACAATGAGCAGTTCTTC.

The chain recombines TRBV28 with TRBJ1-5; D is perhaps TRBD1 (5 bases). The V end lost 4 bases, the J end lost 0 bases, and 10 bases lay between the germline ends. Germline V gene sequence: CDR1 MDHEN, CDR2 SYDVKM. CDR3 length equals 15 residues. As DNA, the CDR3 is TGTGCCAGCAGTTCGACAGACTATAGCAATCAGCCCCAGCATTTT. Its protein product is CASSSTDYSNQPQHF.

V is TRBV27 and J is TRBJ2-1, with TRBD2 identical over 7 bases. There are 11 residues in the CDR3. CDR1 and CDR2 from the germline V gene are MNHEY and SMNVEV (reference sequence). V lost 2 bases and J lost 12; bases outside the gene matches: 1. The CDR3 here is CASSLGRGQFF. CDR3 in DNA: TGTGCCAGCAGTTTAGGGAGGGGGCAGTTCTTC.

This chain links TRBV7-9 with TRBJ1-4; 10 nucleotides agree with TRBD1. Germline lookup yields CDR1 SEHNR and CDR2 FQNEAQ (reference sequence). The trim removed 4 bases at V and 6 bases at J, leaving 5 bases unmatched. The CDR3 length is 15 residues. The CDR3 DNA follows: TGTGCCAGCAGCTCGAGAGGGACAGGGGATGAAAAACTGTTTTTT. This codes for CASSSRGTGDEKLFF.

The rearrangement joins TRBV28 to TRBJ2-7, with D tentatively TRBD1 (6 bases). Germline V gene lookup returns CDR1 MDHEN and CDR2 SYDVKM. The ends were cut back, 7 bases at V and 2 bases at J, with 15 bases in the middle. There are 14 residues in the CDR3. The CDR3 here is CASMDRTLTYEQYF. CDR3 sequence (DNA): TGTGCCAGCATGGACAGAACATTGACCTACGAGCAGTACTTC.

This chain links TRBV6-5 with TRBJ2-1; D may correspond to TRBD1 or TRBD2 (5 bases each). The germline gives CDR1 MNHEY, CDR2 SVGAGI. V was shortened by 0 bases and J by 6 bases, with 9 bases between the two germline ends. The CDR3 runs to 14 residues. CDR3 in amino acids: CASSYSGVSNEQFF. DNA for the CDR3: TGTGCCAGCAGTTACTCGGGGGTTTCCAATGAGCAGTTCTTC.

Only a few counts were recorded for this clone. The rearrangement joins TRBV7-2 to TRBJ1-6; no definite D call. The CDR3 is 13 residues long. Per germline, CDR1 SGHTA and CDR2 FQGNSA. Between the trimmed V and J ends, which lost 1 base and 8 bases, there was a span of 6 bases. The CDR3 DNA reads as TGTGCCAGCAGCTTAGAGACTTATTCACCCCTCCACTTT. It yields the protein CASSLETYSPLHF.

This chain joins TRBV5-1 and TRBJ2-5, with 7 nucleotides matching TRBD1. The CDR3 is made up of 14 amino acids. Germline-derived CDR1 and CDR2 are SGHRS and YFSETQ. The V gene end was trimmed by 4 bases and the J gene end by 3 bases; junction bases not matched to a gene: 6. The CDR3 DNA sequence: TGCGCCAGCAGCCCAGGGGGAGTAGAAGAGACCCAGTACTTC. It is translated as CASSPGGVEETQYF.

The chain couples TRBV18 to TRBJ1-6; D is uncertain. The V and J ends lost 2 bases and 7 bases respectively, with 12 bases between them. The CDR3 spans 15 residues. In germline, CDR1 is KGHSH, CDR2 LQKENI. CDR3 in DNA: TGTGCCAGCTCACCAATTGAAGTCAGGAATTCACCCCTCCACTTT. Amino acids: CASSPIEVRNSPLHF.

This clone turned up a few times. V usage is TRBV19 and J usage is TRBJ2-1, with D perhaps being TRBD1 or TRBD2 (5 bases each). This CDR3 has 14 residues. V was pared by 4 bases and J by 4 bases, with 11 bases between. Germline V lookup: CDR1 LNHDA, CDR2 SQIVND (reference sequence). Here the CDR3 DNA reads TGTGCCAGTAGTAGCCAGGGAGATTACAATGAGCAGTTCTTC. Translating gives CASSSQGDYNEQFF.

V usage is TRBV6-1 and J usage is TRBJ2-7; possibly TRBD2 for D (5 bases). The CDR3 sequence is 15 residues long. Trimming shortened V by 1 base and J by 3 bases, and 13 bases separated the two germline ends. Germline values: CDR1 MNHNS, CDR2 SASEGT. The CDR3 DNA follows: TGTGCCAGCAGTGAAGGCCTAGCAGATATCTACGAGCAGTACTTC. Its protein is CASSEGLADIYEQYF.

The gene calls are TRBV29-1 and TRBJ2-1; no definite D call. There are 15 residues in the CDR3. Germline values: CDR1 SQVTM, CDR2 ANQGSEA. V shed 2 bases and J shed 0 bases, with 11 bases lying between them. CDR3 in DNA: TGCAGCGTTGAACTTGCCCTGAGCTCCTACAATGAGCAGTTCTTC. This encodes CSVELALSSYNEQFF.

The gene calls are TRBV7-2 and TRBJ2-2; 10 bases match TRBD2. Trimming removed 3 bases from V and 5 bases from J; junction bases left unmatched: 6. The CDR3 is made up of 16 amino acids. Germline V gene sequence: CDR1 SGHTA, CDR2 FQGNSA. CDR3 region: CASSFSGGLATGELFF. The CDR3 region has the DNA TGTGCCAGCAGCTTTAGCGGGGGGTTAGCTACCGGGGAGCTGTTTTTT.

This chain connects TRBV4-3 to TRBJ1-3; possibly TRBD1 for D (6 bases). The V end lost 2 bases, the J end lost 2 bases, and 13 bases lay between the germline ends. Per germline, CDR1 LGHNA and CDR2 YSLEER. This CDR3 comprises 16 residues. CDR3 in amino acids: CASSQLKGGTGNTIYF. As DNA, the CDR3 is TGCGCCAGCAGCCAACTTAAGGGGGGGACTGGAAACACCATATATTTT.

The chain recombines TRBV7-9 with TRBJ1-5; 7 bases line up with TRBD1. The V and J ends lost 5 bases and 2 bases, in that order; junction bases with no gene match: 15. The CDR3 extends over 18 amino acids. CDR1 is SEHNR and CDR2 is FQNEAQ in the germline V gene (reference sequence). The CDR3 sequence is CASSRTTAQGMGNQPQHF. In nucleotides, the CDR3 is TGTGCCAGCAGCAGGACAACAGCACAGGGGATGGGCAATCAGCCCCAGCATTTT.

The chain is built from TRBV28 and TRBJ1-6; TRBD1 matches at 7 bases. J lost 7 bases, V lost 7 bases, and 7 bases had no gene match. The CDR3 has 14 amino acids. The germline gives CDR1 MDHEN, CDR2 SYDVKM. This chain's CDR3 is CASKGGYGNSPLHF. CDR3 nucleotides: TGTGCCAGCAAAGGGGGCTATGGGAATTCACCCCTCCACTTT.